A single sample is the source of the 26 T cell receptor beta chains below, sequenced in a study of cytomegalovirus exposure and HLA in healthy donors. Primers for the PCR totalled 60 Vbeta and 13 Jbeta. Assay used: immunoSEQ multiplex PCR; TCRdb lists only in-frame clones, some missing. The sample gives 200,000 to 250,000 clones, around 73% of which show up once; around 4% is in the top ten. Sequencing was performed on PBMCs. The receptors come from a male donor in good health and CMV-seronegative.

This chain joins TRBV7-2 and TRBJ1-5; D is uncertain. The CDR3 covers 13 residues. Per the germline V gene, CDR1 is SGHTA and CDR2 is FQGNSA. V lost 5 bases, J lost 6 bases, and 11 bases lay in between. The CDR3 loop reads CASSLGVAQPQHF. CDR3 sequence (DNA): TGTGCCAGCAGCCTCGGGGTAGCTCAGCCCCAGCATTTT.

CDR3 amino acids: CASSNPTGHYSSYNEQFF. In DNA form, the CDR3 reads TGCGCCAGCAGCAACCCGACAGGGCACTACAGCTCCTACAATGAGCAGTTCTTC. The rearrangement uses TRBV5-1 and TRBJ2-1, with 7 bases aligning to TRBD1. The CDR3 extends over 18 amino acids. The germline gives CDR1 SGHRS, CDR2 YFSETQ. V shed 4 bases, J shed 0 bases, and the junction held 13 bases outside the gene matches.

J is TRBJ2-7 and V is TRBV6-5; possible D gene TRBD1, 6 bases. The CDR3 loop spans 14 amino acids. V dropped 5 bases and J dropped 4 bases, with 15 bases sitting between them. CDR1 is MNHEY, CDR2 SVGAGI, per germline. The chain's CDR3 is CASSTETGRYEQYF. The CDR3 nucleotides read TGTGCCAGCAGTACCGAGACAGGAAGATACGAGCAGTACTTC.

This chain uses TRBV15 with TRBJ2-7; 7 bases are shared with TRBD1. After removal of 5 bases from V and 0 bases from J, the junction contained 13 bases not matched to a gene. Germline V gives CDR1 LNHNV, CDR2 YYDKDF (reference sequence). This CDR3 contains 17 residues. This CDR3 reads CATSRRGRGLTSYEQYF. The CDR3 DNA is TGTGCCACCAGCCGACGCGGTAGGGGGCTCACCTCCTACGAGCAGTACTTC.

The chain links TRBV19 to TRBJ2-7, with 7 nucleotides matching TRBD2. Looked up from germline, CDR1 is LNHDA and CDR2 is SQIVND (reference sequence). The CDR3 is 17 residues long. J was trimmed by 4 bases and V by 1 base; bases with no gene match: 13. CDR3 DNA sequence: TGTGCCAGTAGTATAGGGTGGAGGCGGGAGAACCCTTACGAGCAGTACTTC. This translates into CASSIGWRRENPYEQYF.

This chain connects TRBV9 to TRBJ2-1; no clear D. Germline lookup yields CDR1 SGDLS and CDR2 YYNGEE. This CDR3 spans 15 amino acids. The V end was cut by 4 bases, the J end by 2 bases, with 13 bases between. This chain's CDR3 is CASSPPRTTYNEQFF. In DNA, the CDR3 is TGTGCCAGCAGCCCCCCCCGCACTACCTACAATGAGCAGTTCTTC.

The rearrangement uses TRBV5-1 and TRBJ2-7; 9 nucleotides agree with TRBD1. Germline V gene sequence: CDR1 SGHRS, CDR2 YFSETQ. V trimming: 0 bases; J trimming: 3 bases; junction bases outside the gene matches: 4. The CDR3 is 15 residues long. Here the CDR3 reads CASSLEDRGGYEQYF. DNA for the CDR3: TGCGCCAGCAGCTTGGAGGACAGGGGAGGCTACGAGCAGTACTTC.

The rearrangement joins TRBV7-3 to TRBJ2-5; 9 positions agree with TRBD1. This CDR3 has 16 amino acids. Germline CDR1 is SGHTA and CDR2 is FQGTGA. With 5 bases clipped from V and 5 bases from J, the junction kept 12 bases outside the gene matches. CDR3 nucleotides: TGTGCCAGCAGCCCCCATCCCGGGACAGGGCTGGAGACCCAGTACTTC. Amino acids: CASSPHPGTGLETQYF.

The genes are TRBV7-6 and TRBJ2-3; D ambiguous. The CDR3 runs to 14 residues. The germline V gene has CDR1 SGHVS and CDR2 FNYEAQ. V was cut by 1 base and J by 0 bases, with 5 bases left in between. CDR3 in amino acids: CASSLGASTDTQYF. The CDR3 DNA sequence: TGTGCCAGCAGCTTAGGGGCTAGCACAGATACGCAGTATTTT.

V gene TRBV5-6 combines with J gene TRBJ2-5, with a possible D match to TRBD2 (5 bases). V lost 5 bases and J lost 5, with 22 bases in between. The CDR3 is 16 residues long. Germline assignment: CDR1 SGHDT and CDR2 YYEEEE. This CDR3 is CASSQVDSIFRETQYF. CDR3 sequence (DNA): TGTGCCAGCAGTCAAGTGGACTCGATTTTTCGCGAGACCCAGTACTTC.

The CDR3 DNA follows: TGTGCCAGCAGTGAAGCCGCCGGGACAGGGACGTGGGCCCTCCACTTT. Protein: CASSEAAGTGTWALHF. This chain uses TRBV25-1 with TRBJ1-6; TRBD1 matches 9 bases. The CDR3 is 16 residues long. J lost 14 bases, V lost 2 bases, and 13 bases had no gene match. The germline CDR1 and CDR2 sequences are MGHDK and SYGVNS.

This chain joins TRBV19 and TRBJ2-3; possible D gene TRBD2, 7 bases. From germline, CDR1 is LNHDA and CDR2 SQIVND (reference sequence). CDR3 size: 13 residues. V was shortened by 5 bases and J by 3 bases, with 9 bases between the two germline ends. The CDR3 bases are TGTGCCAGTAGTGGGGGGGCGACAGATACGCAGTATTTT. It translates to CASSGGATDTQYF.

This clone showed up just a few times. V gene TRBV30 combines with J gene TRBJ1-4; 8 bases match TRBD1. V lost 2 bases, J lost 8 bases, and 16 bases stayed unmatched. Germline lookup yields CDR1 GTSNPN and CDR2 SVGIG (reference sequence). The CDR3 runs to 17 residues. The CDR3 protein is CAWSPGFIGQGREKLFF. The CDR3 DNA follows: TGTGCCTGGAGTCCTGGTTTTATTGGACAGGGCCGGGAAAAACTGTTTTTT.

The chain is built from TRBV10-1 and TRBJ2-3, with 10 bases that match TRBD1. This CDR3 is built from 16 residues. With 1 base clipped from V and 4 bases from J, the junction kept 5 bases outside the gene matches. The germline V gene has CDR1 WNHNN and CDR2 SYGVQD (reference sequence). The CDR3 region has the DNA TGCGCCAGCAGTGAGTTGGGACAGGGGAGGTCAGATACGCAGTATTTT. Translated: CASSELGQGRSDTQYF.

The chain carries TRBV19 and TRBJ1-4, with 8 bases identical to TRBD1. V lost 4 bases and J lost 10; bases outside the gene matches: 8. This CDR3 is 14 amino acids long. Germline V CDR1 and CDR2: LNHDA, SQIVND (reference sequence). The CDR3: CASSRQGQSGKLFF. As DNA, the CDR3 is TGTGCCAGTAGTAGACAGGGGCAAAGTGGAAAACTGTTTTTT.

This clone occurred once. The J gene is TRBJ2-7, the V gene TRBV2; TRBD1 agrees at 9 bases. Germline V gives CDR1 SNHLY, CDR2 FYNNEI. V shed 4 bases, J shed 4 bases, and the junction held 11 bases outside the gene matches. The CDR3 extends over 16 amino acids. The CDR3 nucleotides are TGTGCCAGCAGTGGAGTCAGGGACAGGGAATTTTACGAGCAGTACTTC. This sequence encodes CASSGVRDREFYEQYF.

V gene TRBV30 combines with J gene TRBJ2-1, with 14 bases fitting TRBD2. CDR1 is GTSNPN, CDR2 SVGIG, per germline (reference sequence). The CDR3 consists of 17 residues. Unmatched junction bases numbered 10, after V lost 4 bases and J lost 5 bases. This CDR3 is CAWTRTLGLAGDNEQFF. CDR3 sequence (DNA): TGTGCCTGGACCCGTACCCTGGGACTAGCGGGAGACAATGAGCAGTTCTTC.

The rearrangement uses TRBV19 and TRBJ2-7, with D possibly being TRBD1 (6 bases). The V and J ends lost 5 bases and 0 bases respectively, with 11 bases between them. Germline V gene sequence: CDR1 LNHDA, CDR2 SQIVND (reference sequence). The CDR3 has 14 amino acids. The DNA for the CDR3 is TGTGCCAGTAGTTGGCAACAGGGCTCCTACGAGCAGTACTTC. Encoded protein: CASSWQQGSYEQYF.

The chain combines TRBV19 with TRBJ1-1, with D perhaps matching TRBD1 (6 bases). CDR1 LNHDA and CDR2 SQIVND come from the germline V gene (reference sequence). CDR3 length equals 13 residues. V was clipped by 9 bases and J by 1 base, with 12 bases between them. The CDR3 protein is CASRWGQNTEAFF. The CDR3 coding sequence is TGTGCCAGCCGCTGGGGGCAGAACACTGAAGCTTTCTTT.

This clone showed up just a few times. The CDR3: CASSPGLAAETQYF. DNA of the CDR3: TGTGCCAGCAGCCCGGGACTAGCGGCAGAGACCCAGTACTTC. J is TRBJ2-5 and V is TRBV7-3; 11 nucleotides line up with TRBD2. CDR3 length equals 14 residues. V shed 5 bases and J 4 bases; nucleotides not matched to a gene: 3. Germline V gene data show CDR1 as SGHTA and CDR2 as FQGTGA.

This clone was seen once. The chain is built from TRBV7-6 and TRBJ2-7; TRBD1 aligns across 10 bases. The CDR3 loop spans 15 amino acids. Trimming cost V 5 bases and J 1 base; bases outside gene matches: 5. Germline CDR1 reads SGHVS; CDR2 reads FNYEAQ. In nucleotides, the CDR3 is TGTGCCAGCAGCCCCCGGGACAGGGGATCCTACGAGCAGTACTTC. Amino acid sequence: CASSPRDRGSYEQYF.

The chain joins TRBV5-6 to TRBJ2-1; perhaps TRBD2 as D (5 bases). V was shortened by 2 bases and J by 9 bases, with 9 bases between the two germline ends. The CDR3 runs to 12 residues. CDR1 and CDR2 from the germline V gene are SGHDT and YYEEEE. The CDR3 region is CASSFQLGEQFF. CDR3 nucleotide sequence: TGTGCCAGCAGCTTCCAACTAGGTGAGCAGTTCTTC. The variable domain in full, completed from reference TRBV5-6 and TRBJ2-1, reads DAGVTQSPTHLIKTRGQQVTLRCSPKSGHDTVSWYQQALGQGPQFIFQYYEEEERQRGNFPDRFSGHQFPNYSSELNVNALLLGDSALYLCASSFQLGEQFFGPGTRLTVL.

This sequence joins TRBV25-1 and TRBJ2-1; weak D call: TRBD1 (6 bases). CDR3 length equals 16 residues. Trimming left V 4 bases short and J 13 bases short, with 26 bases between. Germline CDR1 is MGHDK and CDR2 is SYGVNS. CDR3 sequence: CASSGRGSRFLGGQFF. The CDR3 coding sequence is TGTGCCAGCAGTGGTAGGGGGAGCCGTTTTTTAGGGGGACAGTTCTTC.

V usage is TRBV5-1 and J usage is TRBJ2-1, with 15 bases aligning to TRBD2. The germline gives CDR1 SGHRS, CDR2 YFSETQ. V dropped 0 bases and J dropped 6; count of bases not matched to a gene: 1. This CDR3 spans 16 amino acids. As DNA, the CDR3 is TGCGCCAGCAGCTTGGGGACTAGCGGGAGGGCCAATGAGCAGTTCTTC. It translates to CASSLGTSGRANEQFF.

The CDR3 spells CASSPRHSSYNEQFF. For the CDR3, the DNA is TGTGCCAGCAGCCCGAGACACAGCTCCTACAATGAGCAGTTCTTC. The chain has TRBV7-3 and TRBJ2-1; D remains ambiguous. There are 15 residues in the CDR3. Germline V gene sequence: CDR1 SGHTA, CDR2 FQGTGA. V lost 5 bases to trimming and J lost 0 bases, with 11 bases between them. The full variable domain, rest sourced from reference TRBV7-3 and TRBJ2-1, is GAGVSQTPSNKVTEKGKYVELRCDPISGHTALYWYRQSLGQGPEFLIYFQGTGAADDSGLPNDRFFAVRPEGSVSTLKIQRTERGDSAVYLCASSPRHSSYNEQFFGPGTRLTVL.

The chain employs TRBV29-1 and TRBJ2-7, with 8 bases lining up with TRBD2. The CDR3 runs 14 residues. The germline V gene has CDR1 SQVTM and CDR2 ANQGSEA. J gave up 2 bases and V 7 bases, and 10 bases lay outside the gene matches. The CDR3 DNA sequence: TGCAGCGCGGCACCAAGCGGGAGCACCTACGAGCAGTACTTC. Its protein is CSAAPSGSTYEQYF.